This is a list of T cell receptor beta chains from one sample in a study of cytomegalovirus exposure and HLA in healthy donors. The protocol was immunoSEQ multiplex PCR, while the TCRdb copy is restricted to in-frame clones and leaves out a portion. Among approximately 190,000 clones listed, roughly nine tenths were seen once. Source material: PBMCs. The receptors here all came from a boy aged 2-9 years in good health and CMV-seronegative. The CDR3 runs from the conserved cysteine through the conserved F or W. The D gene is left open where the match is weak. Clone size, where shown, is once, few, many, or a class for clones that have expanded.

J: TRBJ2-3; D: NA; length: 12; size: NA; V: TRBV29-1; DNA: TGCAGCGGTGGACGCCCAGGGGATACGCAGTATTTT; CDR3: CSGGRPGDTQYF
J: TRBJ1-5; D: NA; length: 15; size: NA; V: TRBV6-1; DNA: TGTGCCAGCAGTGTCGGCCGGGGTGGGGATCAGCCCCAGCATTTT; CDR3: CASSVGRGGDQPQHF
J: TRBJ2-1; D: TRBD2; length: 17; size: NA; V: TRBV10-1; DNA: TGCGCCAGCAGCCCTGGACTAGCGGGGGGCAGGTACAATGAGCAGTTCTTC; CDR3: CASSPGLAGGRYNEQFF
J: TRBJ2-5; D: TRBD2; length: 14; size: NA; V: TRBV9; DNA: TGTGCCAGCAGCGAGGGACTAGCGGAAGAGACCCAGTACTTC; CDR3: CASSEGLAEETQYF
J: TRBJ2-3; D: NA; length: 14; size: NA; V: TRBV9; DNA: TGTGCCAGCAGCGTGCGGGTCAGCACAGATACGCAGTATTTT; CDR3: CASSVRVSTDTQYF
J: TRBJ1-6; D: NA; length: 14; size: few; V: TRBV18; DNA: TGTGCCAGCTCACCTCGACAGGATGATTCACCCCTCCACTTT; CDR3: CASSPRQDDSPLHF
J: TRBJ2-1; D: TRBD2; length: 18; size: NA; V: TRBV5-4; DNA: TGTGCCAGCAGCGCCGGACTAGCGGGCGCGGCGCCATACAATGAGCAGTTCTTC; CDR3: CASSAGLAGAAPYNEQFF
J: TRBJ2-7; D: TRBD2; length: 15; size: NA; V: TRBV19; DNA: TGTGCCAGTAGTATGCGCCTAGCGGGGGCGGGGGAGCAGTACTTC; CDR3: CASSMRLAGAGEQYF
J: TRBJ1-3; D: TRBD1; length: 14; size: few; V: TRBV5-1; DNA: TGCGCCAGCAGCTTAGGGGGCCCTGGAAACACCATATATTTT; CDR3: CASSLGGPGNTIYF
J: TRBJ2-5; D: NA; length: 12; size: NA; V: TRBV5-5; DNA: TGTGCCAGCAGCTTGCAGCAAGAGACCCAGTACTTC; CDR3: CASSLQQETQYF
J: TRBJ2-3; D: NA; length: 15; size: NA; V: TRBV9; DNA: TGTGCCAGCAGCGTAGCTCCCCACAACACAGATACGCAGTATTTT; CDR3: CASSVAPHNTDTQYF
J: TRBJ2-4; D: TRBD2; length: 16; size: NA; V: TRBV9; DNA: TGTGCCAGCAGCGGGGGGGGATATGGAAGGAGAAACATTCAGTACTTC; CDR3: CASSGGGYGRRNIQYF
J: TRBJ1-2; D: NA; length: 12; size: NA; V: TRBV6-1; DNA: TGTGCCAGCAGTAGGGGCACGGATGGCTACACCTTC; CDR3: CASSRGTDGYTF
J: TRBJ2-1; D: TRBD2; length: 17; size: NA; V: TRBV15; DNA: TGTGCCACCAGCAGAGATCTACCGGCTAGCGGGTTGAATGAGCAGTTCTTC; CDR3: CATSRDLPASGLNEQFF
J: TRBJ1-1; D: NA; length: 15; size: NA; V: TRBV6-5; DNA: TGTGCCAGCAGTTACACCCCCCGCCCGAGCACTGAAGCTTTCTTT; CDR3: CASSYTPRPSTEAFF
J: TRBJ2-5; D: NA; length: 14; size: NA; V: TRBV6-1; DNA: TGTGCCAGCAGTGGTTTAGCGGACCAAGAGACCCAGTACTTC; CDR3: CASSGLADQETQYF
J: TRBJ1-5; D: TRBD1; length: 14; size: few; V: TRBV5-6; DNA: TGTGCCAGCAGCTTTACAGGGGGCATGCAGCCCCAGCATTTT; CDR3: CASSFTGGMQPQHF
J: TRBJ2-7; D: NA; length: 13; size: NA; V: TRBV27; DNA: TGTGCCAGCAGTTCTGGAGTCCCCTACGAGCAGTACTTC; CDR3: CASSSGVPYEQYF
J: TRBJ1-1; D: NA; length: 13; size: NA; V: TRBV30; DNA: TGTGCCTGGGCTCAGGGGAGGGGGACTGAAGCTTTCTTT; CDR3: CAWAQGRGTEAFF
J: TRBJ1-3; D: NA; length: 17; size: few; V: TRBV5-8; DNA: TGTGCCAGCACCACGCCTGGACAGTCCTACTCTGGAAACACCATATATTTT; CDR3: CASTTPGQSYSGNTIYF
J: TRBJ2-7; D: TRBD2; length: 14; size: NA; V: TRBV6-7; DNA: TGTGCCAGCACCACGGGCGGGGGGGGATACGAGCAGTACTTC; CDR3: CASTTGGGGYEQYF
J: TRBJ1-2; D: NA; length: 11; size: NA; V: TRBV19; DNA: TGTGCCAGTAGTACCCCGAGGGGCTACACCTTC; CDR3: CASSTPRGYTF
J: TRBJ1-3; D: NA; length: 14; size: NA; V: TRBV7-2; DNA: TGTGCCAGCAGCCGCAATGGGGGGGCAAACACCATATATTTT; CDR3: CASSRNGGANTIYF
J: TRBJ1-6; D: NA; length: 14; size: NA; V: TRBV18; DNA: TGTGCCAGCTCCACGGACAGTTCAAATTCACCCCTCCACTTT; CDR3: CASSTDSSNSPLHF
J: TRBJ2-1; D: NA; length: 16; size: NA; V: TRBV5-1; DNA: TGCGCCAGCAGCGTTACGACGCGGCGGGCCTACAATGAGCAGTTCTTC; CDR3: CASSVTTRRAYNEQFF
J: TRBJ1-6; D: NA; length: 13; size: NA; V: TRBV4-1; DNA: TGCGCCAGCAGCCAAGTGGGGGGTTCAACCCTCCACTTT; CDR3: CASSQVGGSTLHF
J: TRBJ2-7; D: TRBD2; length: 17; size: NA; V: TRBV18; DNA: TGTGCCAGCTCATCGCTCAGTCTAGCGGGAGGGCCGGGCGAGCAGTACTTC; CDR3: CASSSLSLAGGPGEQYF
J: TRBJ2-3; D: NA; length: 15; size: NA; V: TRBV7-9; DNA: TGTGCCAGCAGCCGCGATGGGGGGATATCTGATACGCAGTATTTT; CDR3: CASSRDGGISDTQYF
J: TRBJ2-7; D: TRBD2; length: 16; size: NA; V: TRBV6-6; DNA: TGTGCCAGCAGTTACGGGGCGGGAGAGGGCGGCTACGAGCAGTACTTC; CDR3: CASSYGAGEGGYEQYF
J: TRBJ1-1; D: NA; length: 13; size: few; V: TRBV7-6; DNA: TGTGCCAGCAGCTTACCGGGGGGGAGTGAAGCTTTCTTT; CDR3: CASSLPGGSEAFF
J: TRBJ2-5; D: TRBD2; length: 14; size: NA; V: TRBV7-9; DNA: TGTGCCAGCAGGAGCGGGAGGGCCGGAGAGACCCAGTACTTC; CDR3: CASRSGRAGETQYF
J: TRBJ2-7; D: NA; length: 15; size: NA; V: TRBV2; DNA: TGTGCCAGCAGTGATCCCGGGTGGAGCTCCTACGAGCAGTACTTC; CDR3: CASSDPGWSSYEQYF
J: TRBJ2-7; D: TRBD2; length: 18; size: NA; V: TRBV29-1; DNA: TGCAGCGTTGAAGATAGCATTTGGACTAGCGGGGGGCCCTACGAGCAGTACTTC; CDR3: CSVEDSIWTSGGPYEQYF
J: TRBJ1-2; D: NA; length: 11; size: NA; V: TRBV20-1; DNA: TGCAGTGCTATCGAGTACTATGGCTACACCTTC; CDR3: CSAIEYYGYTF
J: TRBJ2-2; D: TRBD2; length: 15; size: NA; V: TRBV27; DNA: TGTGCCAGCAGTTCCAGCGGGGGGACCACCGGGGAGCTGTTTTTT; CDR3: CASSSSGGTTGELFF
J: TRBJ1-5; D: TRBD1; length: 16; size: NA; V: TRBV19; DNA: TGTGCCAGTAGTGTTGGGACAGGGGCTCCCACTCAGCCCCAGCATTTT; CDR3: CASSVGTGAPTQPQHF
J: TRBJ2-1; D: TRBD1; length: 13; size: NA; V: TRBV30; DNA: TGTGCCTGGAGTGTAAGCAGGGGGACTGAGCAGTTCTTC; CDR3: CAWSVSRGTEQFF
J: TRBJ2-1; D: TRBD2; length: 15; size: NA; V: TRBV30; DNA: TGTGCCTGGAGTGTACGCCTAGCGGGAAACAATGAGCAGTTCTTC; CDR3: CAWSVRLAGNNEQFF
J: TRBJ1-1; D: NA; length: 13; size: few; V: TRBV28; DNA: TGTGCCAGCAGTTTGATAGTAAACACTGAAGCTTTCTTT; CDR3: CASSLIVNTEAFF
J: TRBJ1-1; D: NA; length: 13; size: NA; V: TRBV2; DNA: TGTGCCAGCACTCCACAGATAAACACTGAAGCTTTCTTT; CDR3: CASTPQINTEAFF
J: TRBJ2-2; D: NA; length: 16; size: NA; V: TRBV18; DNA: TGTGCCAGCTCACCTCTCGGACAGAAATACACCGGGGAGCTGTTTTTT; CDR3: CASSPLGQKYTGELFF
J: TRBJ1-1; D: NA; length: 13; size: NA; V: TRBV19; DNA: TGTGCCAGTAGTTTCTCCCCCCAGACTGAAGCTTTCTTT; CDR3: CASSFSPQTEAFF
J: TRBJ2-7; D: NA; length: 15; size: NA; V: TRBV15; DNA: TGTGCCACCAGCAGAGAGGCTTCTCGCTCCTACGAGCAGTACTTC; CDR3: CATSREASRSYEQYF
J: TRBJ1-1; D: NA; length: 16; size: NA; V: TRBV6-6; DNA: TGTGCCAGCAGCTTGCCCCCGACGACAGTGAACACTGAAGCTTTCTTT; CDR3: CASSLPPTTVNTEAFF
J: TRBJ2-7; D: TRBD2; length: 16; size: NA; V: TRBV28; DNA: TGTGCCAGCAGTTCGCCATCAAGCGGGAGTCAAAGCGAGCAGTACTTC; CDR3: CASSSPSSGSQSEQYF
J: TRBJ1-1; D: NA; length: 12; size: NA; V: TRBV28; DNA: TGTGCCAGCCGATCGGGATACACTGAAGCTTTCTTT; CDR3: CASRSGYTEAFF
J: TRBJ2-7; D: TRBD2; length: 15; size: once; V: TRBV9; DNA: TGTGCCAGCAGCGTAGGACTAGCGGGGGTTGGTGAGCAGTACTTC; CDR3: CASSVGLAGVGEQYF
J: TRBJ1-6; D: NA; length: 14; size: NA; V: TRBV6-5; DNA: TGTGCCAGCAGCCTCGGTCACCTCGAAAAAGTCCTCCACTTT; CDR3: CASSLGHLEKVLHF
J: TRBJ1-1; D: NA; length: 15; size: once; V: TRBV27; DNA: TGTGCCAGCAGTTTAGTCAGGGGCTTGGCCACTGAAGCTTTCTTT; CDR3: CASSLVRGLATEAFF
J: TRBJ2-7; D: TRBD2; length: 15; size: NA; V: TRBV15; DNA: TGTGCCACCAGCAGAGGGACTAGCGGGACCTACGAGCAGTACTTC; CDR3: CATSRGTSGTYEQYF
J: TRBJ2-2; D: NA; length: 15; size: NA; V: TRBV21-1; DNA: TGTGCCAGCAACGCCGGGACAAAAAACACCGGGGAGCTGTTTTTT; CDR3: CASNAGTKNTGELFF
J: TRBJ2-7; D: TRBD2; length: 18; size: NA; V: TRBV27; DNA: TGTGCCAGCAGTTTTCTAGCGGGAGGGCTCTTTGTCTGGTACGAGCAGTACTTC; CDR3: CASSFLAGGLFVWYEQYF
J: TRBJ2-7; D: NA; length: 13; size: NA; V: TRBV2; DNA: TGTGCCAGCAGTGAAGATGGTAGCCTCGAGCAGTACTTC; CDR3: CASSEDGSLEQYF
J: TRBJ2-7; D: NA; length: 13; size: NA; V: TRBV10-1; DNA: TGCGCCAGCAGTGATAGGACTGGATACGAGCAGTACTTC; CDR3: CASSDRTGYEQYF